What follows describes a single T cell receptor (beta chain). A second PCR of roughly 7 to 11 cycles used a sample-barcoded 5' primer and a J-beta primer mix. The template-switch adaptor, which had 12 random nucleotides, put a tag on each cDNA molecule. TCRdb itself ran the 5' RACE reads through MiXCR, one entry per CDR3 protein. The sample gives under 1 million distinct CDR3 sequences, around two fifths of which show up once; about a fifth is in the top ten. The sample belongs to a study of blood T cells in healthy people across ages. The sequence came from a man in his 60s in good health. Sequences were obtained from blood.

CDR3 in DNA: TGTGCCAGCAGCCCATGGTCCCATGAGCAGTACTTC. This encodes CASSPWSHEQYF. V and J are TRBV7-9 and TRBJ2-5; unclear D gene. Trimming removed 5 bases from V and 11 bases from J, with 15 bases in between. CDR3 length: 12 residues. Germline values: CDR1 SEHNR, CDR2 FQNEAQ (reference sequence).